The entry below describes one T cell receptor beta chain. Original analysis: Amplification with reference gene primers provided the estimates of nucleated cell counts. Generated by immunoSEQ multiplex PCR, the TCRdb table keeps only in-frame clones and is missing some. That table gives V, J and clone size, and the DNA gave D and trimming. The sample contains tens of thousands of clones, more than 80% of which appear only once. The germline gives CDR1 MNHNY, CDR2 SVGAGI (reference sequence). The ends were cut back, 2 bases at V and 1 base at J, with 11 bases in the middle. CDR3 length equals 15 residues. The data were taken from a study of blood T cell repertoires in COVID-19. Overall study: COVID-19 samples, acute and convalescent, were from the United States, Italy and Spain. Sources were T cells, B-cell-depleted T cells, or PBMCs; the material itself was cDNA or gDNA.

Sequences were obtained from peripheral blood. This TCR was sampled from an elderly man with acute or convalescent COVID-19. The chain is built from TRBV6-6 and TRBJ1-1; D is unresolved. For the CDR3, the DNA is TGTGCCAGCAGTTACCCCCTTACAGAGAACACTGAAGCTTTCTTT. Translating it yields CASSYPLTENTEAFF.